This T cell receptor (beta chain) comes out of a study of blood T cell repertoires in COVID-19. The overall study: The United States, Italy and Spain were the sources of the acute and convalescent COVID-19 samples. T cells, B-cell-depleted T cells, or PBMCs supplied cDNA or gDNA.

As handled by the study authors: Amplification from reference gene primers served as the basis for estimated nucleated cell counts. Produced via immunoSEQ multiplex PCR; TCRdb's table is partial and in-frame only. That table gives V, J and clone size, and the DNA gave D and trimming. The sample consists of over 120,000 clones, 87% of them appearing once. CDR1 and CDR2 (germline): MGHRA, YSYEKL. The CDR3 is 15 residues long. The V and J ends lost 8 bases and 4 bases, in that order; junction bases with no gene match: 3. Specimen: peripheral blood. The rearrangement links TRBV4-1 to TRBJ2-3; 16 nucleotides agree with TRBD2. The receptor comes from a man over 45 who had recovered from COVID-19. The CDR3 is CASGTSGGASDTQYF. DNA of the CDR3: TGCGCCAGCGGGACTAGCGGGGGGGCGTCAGATACGCAGTATTTT.